What follows describes a single TCR beta chain. The data derive from a study of blood T cell repertoires in COVID-19. Study at large: Sites across the United States, Italy and Spain contributed samples from acute and convalescent COVID-19.

Participants were aged about 18 to 90 years, lived in 24 US areas, and enrolled virtually. Cohort placement rested on clinical history that participants reported themselves. Sequencing used immunoSEQ multiplex PCR; TCRdb keeps in-frame clones, though not all of them. Here the sample spans approximately 220,000 clones, 75% to 90% being singletons. This CDR3 is 16 amino acids long. Per germline, CDR1 SGHDT and CDR2 YYEEEE. With 6 bases clipped from V and 6 bases from J, the junction kept 14 bases outside the gene matches. The sample taken for sequencing was PBMCs or T cells enriched from blood (not recorded which). This receptor was taken from a woman aged 18-29 years in a cohort exposed to, infected with or recovered from COVID-19 (not recorded which). The V gene is TRBV5-6, the J gene TRBJ2-7; TRBD2 agrees at 11 bases. The CDR3 coding sequence is TGTGCCAGCATCACTAGCGGGGGAAGATCTACCGGCGAGCAGTACTTC. Amino acids: CASITSGGRSTGEQYF.